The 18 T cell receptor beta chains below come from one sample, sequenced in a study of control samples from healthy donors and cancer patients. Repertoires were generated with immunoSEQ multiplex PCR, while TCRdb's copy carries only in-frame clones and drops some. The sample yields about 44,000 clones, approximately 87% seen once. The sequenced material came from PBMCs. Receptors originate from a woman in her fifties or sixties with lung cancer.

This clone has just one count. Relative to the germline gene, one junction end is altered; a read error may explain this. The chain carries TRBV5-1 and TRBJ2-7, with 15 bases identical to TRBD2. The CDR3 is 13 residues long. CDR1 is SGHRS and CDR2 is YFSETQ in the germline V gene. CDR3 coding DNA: TGCGCCAGCAGTGCCGGACTAGCGGGAGGGGTGCACTTC. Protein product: CASSAGLAGGVHF.

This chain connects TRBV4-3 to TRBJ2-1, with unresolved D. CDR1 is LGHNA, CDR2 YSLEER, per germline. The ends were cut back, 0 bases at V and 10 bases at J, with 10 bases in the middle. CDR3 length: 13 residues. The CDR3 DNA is TGCGCCAGCAGCCAAGATCTGGAGAGAGAGCAGTTCTTC. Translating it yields CASSQDLEREQFF.

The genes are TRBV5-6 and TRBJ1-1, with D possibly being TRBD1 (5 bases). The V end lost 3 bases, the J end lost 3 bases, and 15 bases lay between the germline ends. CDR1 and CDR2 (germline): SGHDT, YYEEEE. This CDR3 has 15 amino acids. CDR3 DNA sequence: TGTGCCAGCAGCTCGATCCAAGGGGCGTACACTGAAGCTTTCTTT. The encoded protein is CASSSIQGAYTEAFF.

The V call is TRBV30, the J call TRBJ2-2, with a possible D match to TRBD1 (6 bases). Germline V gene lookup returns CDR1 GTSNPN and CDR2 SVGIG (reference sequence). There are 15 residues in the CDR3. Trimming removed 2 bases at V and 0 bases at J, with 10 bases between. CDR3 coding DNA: TGTGCCTGGAGTCCCGGGACAACGAACACCGGGGAGCTGTTTTTT. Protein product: CAWSPGTTNTGELFF.

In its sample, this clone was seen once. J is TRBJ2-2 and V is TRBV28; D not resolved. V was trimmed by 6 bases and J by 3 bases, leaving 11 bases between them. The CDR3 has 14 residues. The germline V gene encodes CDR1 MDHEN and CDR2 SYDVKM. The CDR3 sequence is CASRFTRDTGELFF. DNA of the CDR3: TGTGCCAGCAGATTTACACGGGACACCGGGGAGCTGTTTTTT.

The CDR3 bases are TGTGCCACCAGCAGAGGCGGGGTTGAAAAACTGTTTTTT. This sequence encodes CATSRGGVEKLFF. This chain uses TRBV15 with TRBJ1-4, with D hard to call. V lost 1 base, J lost 7 bases, and 7 bases lay in between. Germline V gene data show CDR1 as LNHNV and CDR2 as YYDKDF (reference sequence). The CDR3 contains 13 residues.

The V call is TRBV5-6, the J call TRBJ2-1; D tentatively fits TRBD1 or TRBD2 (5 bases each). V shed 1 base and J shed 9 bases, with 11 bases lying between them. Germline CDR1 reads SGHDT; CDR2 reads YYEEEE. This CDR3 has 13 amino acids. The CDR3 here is CASSLISGGEQFF. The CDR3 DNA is TGTGCCAGCAGCTTGATATCTGGGGGTGAGCAGTTCTTC.

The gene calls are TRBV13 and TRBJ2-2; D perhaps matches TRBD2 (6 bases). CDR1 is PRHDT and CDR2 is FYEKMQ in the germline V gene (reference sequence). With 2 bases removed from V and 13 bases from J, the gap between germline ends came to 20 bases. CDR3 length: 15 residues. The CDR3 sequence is CASSLRLAVDPGLFF. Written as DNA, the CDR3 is TGTGCCAGCAGCTTACGCTTAGCGGTGGACCCTGGGCTGTTTTTT.

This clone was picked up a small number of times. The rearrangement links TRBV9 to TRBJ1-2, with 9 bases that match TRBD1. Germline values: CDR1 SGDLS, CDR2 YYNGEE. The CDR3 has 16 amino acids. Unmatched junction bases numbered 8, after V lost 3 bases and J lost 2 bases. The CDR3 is CASSELPGQGNYGYTF. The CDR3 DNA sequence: TGTGCCAGCAGCGAATTACCGGGACAGGGAAACTATGGCTACACCTTC.

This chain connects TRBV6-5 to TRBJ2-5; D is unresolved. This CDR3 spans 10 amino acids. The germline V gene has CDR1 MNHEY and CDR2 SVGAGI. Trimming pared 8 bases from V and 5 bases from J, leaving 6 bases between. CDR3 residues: CASGWETQYF. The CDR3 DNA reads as TGTGCCAGCGGTTGGGAGACCCAGTACTTC.

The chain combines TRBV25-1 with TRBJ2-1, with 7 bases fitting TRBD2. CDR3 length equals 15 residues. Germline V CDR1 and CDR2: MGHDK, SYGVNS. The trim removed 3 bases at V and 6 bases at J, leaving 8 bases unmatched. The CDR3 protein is CASSDSAGDVNEQFF. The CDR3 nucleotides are TGTGCCAGCAGTGATTCGGCGGGAGACGTCAATGAGCAGTTCTTC.

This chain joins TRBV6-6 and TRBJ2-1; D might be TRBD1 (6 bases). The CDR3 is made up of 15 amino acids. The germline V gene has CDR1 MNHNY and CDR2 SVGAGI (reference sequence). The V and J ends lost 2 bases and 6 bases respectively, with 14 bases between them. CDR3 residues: CASSYLTGSTNEQFF. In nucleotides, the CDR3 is TGTGCCAGCAGTTACCTTACAGGGTCGACCAATGAGCAGTTCTTC.

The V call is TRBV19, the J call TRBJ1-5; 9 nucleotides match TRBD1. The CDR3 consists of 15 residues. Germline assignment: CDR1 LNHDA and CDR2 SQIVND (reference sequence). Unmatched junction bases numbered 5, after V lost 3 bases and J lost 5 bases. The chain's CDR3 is CASSIRGTGHQPQHF. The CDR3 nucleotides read TGTGCCAGTAGTATTCGCGGGACAGGGCATCAGCCCCAGCATTTT.

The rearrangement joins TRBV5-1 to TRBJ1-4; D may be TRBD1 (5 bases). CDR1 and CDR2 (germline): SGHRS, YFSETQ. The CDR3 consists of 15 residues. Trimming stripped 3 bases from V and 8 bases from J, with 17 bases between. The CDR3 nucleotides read TGCGCCAGCAGCTCTAGTGGGGCAAGAGAGGAAAAACTGTTTTTT. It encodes CASSSSGAREEKLFF.

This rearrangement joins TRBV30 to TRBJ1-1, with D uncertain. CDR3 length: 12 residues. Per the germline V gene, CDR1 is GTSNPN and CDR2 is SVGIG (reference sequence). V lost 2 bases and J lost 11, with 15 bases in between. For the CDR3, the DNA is TGTGCCTGGAGTTGGTCCGGGTCGGAGGCTTTCTTT. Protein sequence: CAWSWSGSEAFF.

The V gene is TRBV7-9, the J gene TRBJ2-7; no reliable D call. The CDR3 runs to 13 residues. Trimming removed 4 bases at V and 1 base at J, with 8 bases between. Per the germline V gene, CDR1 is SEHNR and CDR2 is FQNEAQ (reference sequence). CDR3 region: CASSYGSSYEQYF. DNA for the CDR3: TGTGCCAGCAGCTACGGGTCTTCCTACGAGCAGTACTTC.

The CDR3 coding sequence is TGTGCCAGCAGCCCTCGAGGACTAGTCGACAATGAGCAGTTCTTC. Translating it yields CASSPRGLVDNEQFF. The chain combines TRBV7-3 with TRBJ2-1; 7 bases line up with TRBD2. Germline trimming cut 5 bases from V and 5 bases from J; bases unmatched to any gene: 9. The germline CDR1 and CDR2 sequences are SGHTA and FQGTGA. This CDR3 has 15 residues.

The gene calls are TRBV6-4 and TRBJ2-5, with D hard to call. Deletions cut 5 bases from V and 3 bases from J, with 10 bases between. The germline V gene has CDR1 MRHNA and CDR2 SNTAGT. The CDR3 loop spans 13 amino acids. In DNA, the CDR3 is TGTGCCAGCAGTCTAAATTCTGAAGAGACCCAGTACTTC. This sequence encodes CASSLNSEETQYF.